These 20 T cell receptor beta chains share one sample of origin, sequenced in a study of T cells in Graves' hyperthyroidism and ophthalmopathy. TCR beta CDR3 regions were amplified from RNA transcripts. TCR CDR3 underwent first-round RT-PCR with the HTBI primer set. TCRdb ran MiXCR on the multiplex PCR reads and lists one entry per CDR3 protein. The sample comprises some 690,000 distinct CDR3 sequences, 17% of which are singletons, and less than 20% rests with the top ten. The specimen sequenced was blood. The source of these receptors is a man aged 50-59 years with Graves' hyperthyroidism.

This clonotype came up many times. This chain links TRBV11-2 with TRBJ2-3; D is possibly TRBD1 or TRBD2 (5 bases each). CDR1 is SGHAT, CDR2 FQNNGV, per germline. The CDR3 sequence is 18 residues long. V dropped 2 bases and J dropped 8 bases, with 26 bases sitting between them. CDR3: CASSLRNRGGWEIGTQYF. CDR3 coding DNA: TGTGCCAGCAGCTTACGGAATAGGGGCGGGTGGGAGATTGGTACGCAGTATTTT.

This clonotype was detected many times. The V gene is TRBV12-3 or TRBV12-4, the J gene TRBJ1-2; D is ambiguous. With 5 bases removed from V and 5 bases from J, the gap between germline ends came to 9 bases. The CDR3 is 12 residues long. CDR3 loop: CASSAGSYGYTF. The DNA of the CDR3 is TGTGCCAGCAGTGCGGGGAGTTATGGCTACACCTTC.

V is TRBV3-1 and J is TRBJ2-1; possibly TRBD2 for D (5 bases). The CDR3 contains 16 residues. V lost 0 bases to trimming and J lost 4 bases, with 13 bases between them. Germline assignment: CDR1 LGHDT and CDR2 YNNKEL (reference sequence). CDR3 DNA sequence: TGTGCCAGCAGCCAAGATAACAGACTAAGTTACAATGAGCAGTTCTTC. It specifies CASSQDNRLSYNEQFF.

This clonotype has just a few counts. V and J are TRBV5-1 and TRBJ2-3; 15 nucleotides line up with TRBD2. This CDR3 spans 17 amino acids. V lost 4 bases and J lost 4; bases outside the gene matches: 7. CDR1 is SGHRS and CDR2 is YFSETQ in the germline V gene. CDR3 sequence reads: CASSPGLAGGPPDTQYF. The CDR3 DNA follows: TGCGCCAGCAGCCCCGGACTAGCGGGAGGGCCCCCAGATACGCAGTATTTT.

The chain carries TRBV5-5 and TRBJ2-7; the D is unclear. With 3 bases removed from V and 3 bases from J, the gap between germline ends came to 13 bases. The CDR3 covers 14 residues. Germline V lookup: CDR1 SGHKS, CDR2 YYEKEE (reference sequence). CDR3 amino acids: CASSWSVAGYEQYF. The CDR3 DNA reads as TGTGCCAGCAGCTGGAGTGTAGCAGGCTACGAGCAGTACTTC.

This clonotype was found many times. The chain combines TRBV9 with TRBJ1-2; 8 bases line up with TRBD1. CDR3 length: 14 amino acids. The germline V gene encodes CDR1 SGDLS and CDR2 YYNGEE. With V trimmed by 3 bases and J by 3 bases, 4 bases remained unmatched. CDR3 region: CASSETGVDYGYTF. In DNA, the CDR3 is TGTGCCAGCAGCGAGACAGGGGTTGACTATGGCTACACCTTC. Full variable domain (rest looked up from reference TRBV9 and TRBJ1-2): DSGVTQTPKHLITATGQRVTLRCSPRSGDLSVYWYQQSLDQGLQFLIQYYNGEERAKGNILERFSAQQFPDLHSELNLSSLELGDSALYFCASSETGVDYGYTFGSGTRLTVV.

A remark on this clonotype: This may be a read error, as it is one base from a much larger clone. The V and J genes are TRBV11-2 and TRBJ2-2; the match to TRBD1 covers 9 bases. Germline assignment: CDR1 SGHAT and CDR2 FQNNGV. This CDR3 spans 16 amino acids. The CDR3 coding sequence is TGTGCCTGCAGCTTAGGCGGGACAGGGCAGACCGGGGAGCTGTTTTTT. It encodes CACSLGGTGQTGELFF.

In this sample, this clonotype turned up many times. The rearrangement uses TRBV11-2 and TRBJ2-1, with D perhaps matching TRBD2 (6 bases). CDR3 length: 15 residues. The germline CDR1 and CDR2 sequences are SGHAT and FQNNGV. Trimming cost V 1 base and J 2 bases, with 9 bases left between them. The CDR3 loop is CASSLVAETYNEQFF. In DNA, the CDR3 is TGTGCCAGCAGCTTAGTAGCGGAGACCTACAATGAGCAGTTCTTC.

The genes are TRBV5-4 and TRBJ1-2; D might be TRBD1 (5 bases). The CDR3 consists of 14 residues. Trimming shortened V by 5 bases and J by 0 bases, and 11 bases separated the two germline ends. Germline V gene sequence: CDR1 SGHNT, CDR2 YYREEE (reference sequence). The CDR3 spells CASSSQGSNYGYTF. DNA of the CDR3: TGTGCCAGCAGTTCTCAGGGTTCTAACTATGGCTACACCTTC.

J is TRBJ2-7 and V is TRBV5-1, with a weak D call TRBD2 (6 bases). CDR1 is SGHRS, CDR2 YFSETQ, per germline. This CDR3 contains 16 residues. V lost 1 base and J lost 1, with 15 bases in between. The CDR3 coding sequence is TGCGCCAGCAGCTTGCACCGGGGCGCGGGGTCCTACGAGCAGTACTTC. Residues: CASSLHRGAGSYEQYF.

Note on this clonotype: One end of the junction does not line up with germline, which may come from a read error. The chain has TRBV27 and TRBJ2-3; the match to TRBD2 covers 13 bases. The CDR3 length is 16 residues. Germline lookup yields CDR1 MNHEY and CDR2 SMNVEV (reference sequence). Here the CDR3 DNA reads TGTGCCGGCAGTTCCGGACTAGCGGGAGTAAGAGATACGCAGTATTTT. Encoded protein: CAGSSGLAGVRDTQYF.

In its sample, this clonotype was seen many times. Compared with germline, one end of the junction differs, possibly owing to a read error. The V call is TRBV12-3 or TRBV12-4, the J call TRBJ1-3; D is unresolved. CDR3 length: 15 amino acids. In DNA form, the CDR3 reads TGTGCCAGCACTTTAGGACCTAGCGCGGGAAACACCATATATTTT. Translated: CASTLGPSAGNTIYF.

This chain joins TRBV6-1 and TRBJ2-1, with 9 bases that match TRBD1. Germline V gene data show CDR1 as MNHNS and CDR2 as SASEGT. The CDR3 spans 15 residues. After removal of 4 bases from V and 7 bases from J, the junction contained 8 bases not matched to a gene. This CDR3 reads CASSATGGSSNEQFF. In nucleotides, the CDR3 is TGTGCCAGCAGTGCGACAGGGGGAAGCTCTAATGAGCAGTTCTTC.

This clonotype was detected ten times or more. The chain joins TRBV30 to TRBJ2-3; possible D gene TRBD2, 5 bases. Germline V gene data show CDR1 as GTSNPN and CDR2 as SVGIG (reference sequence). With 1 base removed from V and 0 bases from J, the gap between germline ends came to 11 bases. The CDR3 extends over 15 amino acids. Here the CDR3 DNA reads TGTGCCTGGAGTGGGTGGACTCCTAGCACAGATACGCAGTATTTT. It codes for CAWSGWTPSTDTQYF.

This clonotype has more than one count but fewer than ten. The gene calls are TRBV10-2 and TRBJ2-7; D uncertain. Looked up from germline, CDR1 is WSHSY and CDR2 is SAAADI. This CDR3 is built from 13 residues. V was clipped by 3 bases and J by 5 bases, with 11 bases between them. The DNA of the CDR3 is TGCGCCAGCAGTGATTCAGGAAACCACGAGCAGTACTTC. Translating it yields CASSDSGNHEQYF.

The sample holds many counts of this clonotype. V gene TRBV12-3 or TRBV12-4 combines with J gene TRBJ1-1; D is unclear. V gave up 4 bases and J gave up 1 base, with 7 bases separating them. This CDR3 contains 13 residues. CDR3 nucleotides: TGTGCCAGCAGTTCCCGGAAGAACACTGAAGCTTTCTTT. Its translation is CASSSRKNTEAFF.

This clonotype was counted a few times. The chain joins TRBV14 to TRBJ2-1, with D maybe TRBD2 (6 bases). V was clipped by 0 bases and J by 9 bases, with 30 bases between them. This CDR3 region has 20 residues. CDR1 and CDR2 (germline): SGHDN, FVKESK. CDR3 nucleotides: TGTGCCAGCAGCCAAGATAAGTGGTACACCCCACCGGGACTTGCCTTTGAGCAGTTCTTC. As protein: CASSQDKWYTPPGLAFEQFF.

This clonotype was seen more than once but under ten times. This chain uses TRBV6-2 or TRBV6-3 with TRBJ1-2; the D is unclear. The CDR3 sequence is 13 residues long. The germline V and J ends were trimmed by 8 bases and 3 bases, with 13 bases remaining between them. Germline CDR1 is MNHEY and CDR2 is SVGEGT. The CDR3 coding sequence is TGTGCCAGCGGGGATCCCGGTGACTATGGCTACACCTTC. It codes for CASGDPGDYGYTF.

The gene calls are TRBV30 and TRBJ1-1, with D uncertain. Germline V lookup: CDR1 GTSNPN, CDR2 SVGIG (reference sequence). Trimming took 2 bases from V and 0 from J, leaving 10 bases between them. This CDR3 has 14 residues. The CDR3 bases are TGTGCCTGGAGTAGGAGCCAAATGAACACTGAAGCTTTCTTT. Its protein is CAWSRSQMNTEAFF.

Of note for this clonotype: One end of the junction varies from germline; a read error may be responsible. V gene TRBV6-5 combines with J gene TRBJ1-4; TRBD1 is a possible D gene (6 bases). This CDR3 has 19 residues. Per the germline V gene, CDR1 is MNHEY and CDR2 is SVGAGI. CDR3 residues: CARSLRPAGAHATNENLCF. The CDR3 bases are TGTGCCAGAAGTTTAAGACCCGCAGGGGCCCATGCAACTAATGAAAATCTGTGTTTT.